Presented here are 15 T cell receptor beta chains from one specimen sequenced in a study of synovial regulatory T cells in juvenile arthritis. Study results and limitations: TCR diversity was lower in inflammation-associated blood Treg cells than in other blood Treg cells.

No cognate antigen is known for these TCRs. Assay: immunoSEQ multiplex PCR; the TCRdb copy retains only in-frame clones and omits some. The sample table sets out 900 to 1,100 clones. The sample comprised Treg cells from blood. As for subset: HLA-DR+ inflammation-associated blood Treg cells. The receptors stem from a donor aged 2-30 years with juvenile idiopathic arthritis.

Judged by frequency, this clone is medium-sized. The J gene is TRBJ1-6, the V gene TRBV9; TCRdb outputs TRBD1, but without DNA this stays unchecked. CDR1 and CDR2 (germline): SGDLS, YYNGEE. CDR3 length equals 15 residues. No DNA has been recorded. The CDR3: CASSSQTGGVSPLHF.

This clone shows up as medium-sized by frequency. The chain recombines TRBV6-5 with TRBJ1-6; checking the TCRdb D call of TRBD1 is not possible without DNA. Germline CDR1 reads MNHEY; CDR2 reads SVGAGI. The CDR3 runs to 14 residues. The entry carries no DNA sequence. The CDR3: CASSYRGPNSPLHF.

This clone is labeled medium-sized (0.01 to 0.1%) based on frequency. The J gene is TRBJ2-1, the V gene TRBV19; the D gene TCRdb calls, TRBD2, cannot be checked with no DNA. From germline, CDR1 is LNHDA and CDR2 SQIVND (reference sequence). The CDR3 runs 14 residues. The coding DNA is unavailable. CDR3 region: CASSMTSSYNEQFF.

Judged by frequency, this clone is medium-sized (0.01 to 0.1%). The chain has TRBV28 and TRBJ2-3; TCRdb gives TRBD2 as the D gene, but with no DNA this cannot be confirmed. CDR1 and CDR2 from the germline V gene are MDHEN and SYDVKM. CDR3 length: 17 amino acids. DNA is not recorded here. This chain's CDR3 is CASSLRPEGGDRDTQYF.

By frequency, this clone is medium-sized. This sequence joins TRBV30 and TRBJ2-6; TCRdb proposes TRBD2, but this gene call is untestable without DNA. CDR3 length: 14 amino acids. The record lacks a DNA sequence. Germline assignment: CDR1 GTSNPN and CDR2 SVGIG (reference sequence). This chain's CDR3 is CAWSELAGANVLTF.

This clone ranks as medium-sized in terms of frequency. The chain couples TRBV2 to TRBJ2-7; TCRdb designates TRBD2, a call that cannot be tested without DNA. The CDR3 loop spans 13 amino acids. The DNA sequence is not available. The germline V gene has CDR1 SNHLY and CDR2 FYNNEI. The CDR3 here is CASSVTSGNEQYF.

This clone is identified as large from frequency. The chain has TRBV28 and TRBJ2-2; TCRdb picks TRBD2, but there is no DNA to check that call. This CDR3 is 12 amino acids long. There is no recorded DNA. The germline CDR1 and CDR2 sequences are MDHEN and SYDVKM. The CDR3 region is CASSLTTGELFF.

V and J are TRBV30 and TRBJ1-2; TCRdb's D call, TRBD1, is unchecked because there is no DNA. From germline, CDR1 is GTSNPN and CDR2 SVGIG (reference sequence). This CDR3 region has 12 residues. No DNA has been recorded. CDR3 protein: CAWNDQVTGYTF. Full variable domain (outside the CDR3, taken from reference TRBV30 and TRBJ1-2): SQTIHQWPATLVQPVGSPLSLECTVEGTSNPNLYWYRQAAGRGLQLLFYSVGIGQISSEVPQNLSASRPQDRQFILSSKKLLLSDSGFYLCAWNDQVTGYTFGSGTRLTVV.

The chain has TRBV6-1 and TRBJ2-5; TCRdb proposes TRBD2, but this gene call is untestable without DNA. This CDR3 is built from 15 residues. Only the protein sequence is given. CDR1 and CDR2 from the germline V gene are MNHNS and SASEGT. This CDR3 is CASRSGWRGQETQYF.

In terms of frequency, this clone is medium-sized. J is TRBJ2-2 and V is TRBV6-5; there is no DNA to check the TCRdb D call of TRBD2. The CDR3 totals 13 residues. No DNA has been recorded. Germline V gene lookup returns CDR1 MNHEY and CDR2 SVGAGI. The CDR3 sequence: CASKSPYTGELFF.

This clone is medium-sized (0.01 to 0.1%) by frequency. The chain uses TRBV13 and TRBJ2-7; as DNA is missing, the TRBD2 call by TCRdb cannot be tested. The germline gives CDR1 PRHDT, CDR2 FYEKMQ (reference sequence). This CDR3 spans 15 amino acids. There is no recorded DNA. The CDR3 loop is CASSPPWEGAYEQYF. Using reference TRBV13 and TRBJ2-7 for the parts outside the CDR3, the full variable domain is AAGVIQSPRHLIKEKRETATLKCYPIPRHDTVYWYQQGPGQDPQFLISFYEKMQSDKGSIPDRFSAQQFSDYHSELNMSSLELGDSALYFCASSPPWEGAYEQYFGPGTRLTVT.

Measured by frequency, this clone is medium-sized (0.01 to 0.1%). The chain is built from TRBV7-3 and TRBJ2-1; the TCRdb D gene call, TRBD1, has no DNA to confirm it. The germline V gene encodes CDR1 SGHTA and CDR2 FQGTGA. CDR3 length: 16 amino acids. No DNA has been recorded. The CDR3: CASSLRRQVGPNEQFF.

By frequency, this clone is medium-sized. This chain links TRBV6-1 with TRBJ1-1; TCRdb's D call, TRBD1, is unchecked because there is no DNA. Germline assignment: CDR1 MNHNS and CDR2 SASEGT. The CDR3 contains 14 residues. The DNA sequence is not available. Here the CDR3 reads CASLRTEANTEAFF.

This chain connects TRBV5-1 to TRBJ2-5. The CDR3 is 15 amino acids. No DNA appears here. Germline V lookup: CDR1 SGHRS, CDR2 YFSETQ. This chain's CDR3 is CASSWGGGDSYEQYF.

This clone is identified as medium-sized (0.01 to 0.1%) from frequency. V gene TRBV5-4 combines with J gene TRBJ2-3; TCRdb calls TRBD2, which cannot be checked without DNA. The germline gives CDR1 SGHNT, CDR2 YYREEE (reference sequence). The CDR3 length is 16 residues. Only the protein is available. CDR3 region: CASSLGLAGGTDTQYF.